This T cell receptor (beta chain) was recovered during a study of blood T cell repertoires in COVID-19. Looking at the study overall: PBMCs, B-cell-depleted T cells, or T cells provided the cDNA or gDNA that made up the material.

This clone occurred a few times. The trim removed 5 bases at V and 7 bases at J, leaving 10 bases unmatched. Germline values: CDR1 MNHNY, CDR2 SVGAGI (reference sequence). The CDR3 sequence is 16 residues long. Libraries were prepared by immunoSEQ multiplex PCR; TCRdb keeps only in-frame clonotypes and omits some of them. The data show tens of thousands of clones, with 80% to 85% seen just once and around 9.2% held by the top ten. Material: peripheral blood. This chain connects TRBV6-6 to TRBJ2-1; TRBD2 matches 11 bases. This sequence was found in a human donor in a cohort sampled during active COVID-19. This CDR3 is CASSTPLAGGGNEQFF. CDR3 coding DNA: TGTGCCAGCAGTACCCCTCTAGCGGGGGGAGGGAATGAGCAGTTCTTC.